Following are 14 T cell receptor beta chains from one sample sequenced in a study of control samples from healthy donors and cancer patients. Here immunoSEQ multiplex PCR was the method, and the copy in TCRdb shows in-frame clones only, minus some. The sample holds 70,000 to 75,000 clones; 87% are singletons and the top ten take 4%. The specimen was blood. The source is a woman aged 50 to 65 in good health.

This clone was found once. V and J are TRBV19 and TRBJ1-1, with no clear D. V lost 4 bases and J 1 base, leaving 10 bases between the germline ends. Germline CDR1 reads LNHDA; CDR2 reads SQIVND (reference sequence). The CDR3 consists of 14 residues. CDR3 protein: CASSRAGGNTEAFF. CDR3 coding DNA: TGTGCCAGTAGTAGAGCGGGAGGGAACACTGAAGCTTTCTTT. Together with reference TRBV19 and TRBJ1-1, the CDR3 gives the full variable domain: DGGITQSPKYLFRKEGQNVTLSCEQNLNHDAMYWYRQDPGQGLRLIYYSQIVNDFQKGDIAEGYSVSREKKESFPLTVTSAQKNPTAFYLCASSRAGGNTEAFFGQGTRLTVV.

The chain combines TRBV3-1 (or the pseudogene TRBV3-2) with TRBJ2-7; D may be TRBD1 or TRBD2 (5 bases each). Looked up from germline, CDR1 is LGHDT and CDR2 is YNNKEL (reference sequence). This CDR3 is 11 amino acids long. V dropped 5 bases and J dropped 9 bases, with 11 bases sitting between them. In nucleotides, the CDR3 is TGTGCCAGCAGCTTCCAGGGACCGCAGTACTTC. Translation: CASSFQGPQYF.

The chain is built from TRBV27 and TRBJ2-4; no reliable D call. The germline V gene encodes CDR1 MNHEY and CDR2 SMNVEV (reference sequence). This CDR3 comprises 14 residues. Trimming removed 6 bases from V and 0 bases from J, with 9 bases in between. CDR3: CASRPRLAKNIQYF. The CDR3 bases are TGTGCCAGCAGGCCTCGGCTAGCCAAAAACATTCAGTACTTC.

Only one count was recorded for this clone. The chain links TRBV20-1 to TRBJ2-1; 10 nucleotides line up with TRBD1. V lost 3 bases to trimming and J lost 9 bases; unmatched junction nucleotides: 14. Looked up from germline, CDR1 is DFQATT and CDR2 is SNEGSKA (reference sequence). The CDR3 spans 16 residues. CDR3 DNA: TGCAGTGCTAGTTGGGGACAGGGGCCCGTCTGGGCTGAGCAGTTCTTC. Its protein is CSASWGQGPVWAEQFF.

This chain uses TRBV5-6 with TRBJ2-5; the match to TRBD2 covers 9 bases. Germline-derived CDR1 and CDR2 are SGHDT and YYEEEE. This CDR3 spans 16 amino acids. V gave up 4 bases and J gave up 4 bases; unmatched junction bases: 11. In nucleotides, the CDR3 is TGTGCCAGCAGCGCGCTCGGTAGCGGGAGATCAGAGACCCAGTACTTC. This codes for CASSALGSGRSETQYF.

This rearrangement joins TRBV11-2 to TRBJ1-3, with 8 bases matching TRBD1. From germline, CDR1 is SGHAT and CDR2 FQNNGV. Trimming took 7 bases from V and 2 from J; bases not matched to a gene: 7. The CDR3 contains 15 residues. The CDR3 coding sequence is TGTGCCAGCACCCGACAGGGGTTCACTGGAAACACCATATATTTT. Protein: CASTRQGFTGNTIYF.

This clone was found a few times. The chain couples TRBV10-3 to TRBJ2-3, with unresolved D. Germline CDR1 ENHRY, CDR2 SYGVKD. The CDR3 spans 11 residues. Trimming took off 4 bases at V and 5 bases at J, with 4 bases between the two ends. The CDR3 nucleotides are TGTGCCATCAGTGGAGGAGATACGCAGTATTTT. Translating it yields CAISGGDTQYF.

The chain uses TRBV27 and TRBJ2-3; D might be TRBD1 (7 bases). There are 13 residues in the CDR3. CDR1 is MNHEY and CDR2 is SMNVEV in the germline V gene (reference sequence). V was cut by 2 bases and J by 14 bases, with 17 bases left in between. The CDR3 region is CASSLNQGGFRYF. CDR3 nucleotide sequence: TGTGCCAGCAGTTTAAATCAGGGGGGCTTTCGGTATTTT.

The genes are TRBV19 and TRBJ1-6; 9 bases map to TRBD1. This CDR3 contains 14 residues. CDR1 LNHDA and CDR2 SQIVND come from the germline V gene (reference sequence). V was pared by 9 bases and J by 10 bases, with 10 bases of the junction left unmatched. This chain's CDR3 is CASTTGGVLSPLHF. The CDR3 coding sequence is TGTGCCAGCACGACAGGGGGGGTGTTGTCACCCCTCCACTTT.

This chain links TRBV27 with TRBJ1-4; 8 bases align to TRBD1. Germline lookup yields CDR1 MNHEY and CDR2 SMNVEV (reference sequence). CDR3 size: 17 residues. Trimming cost V 0 bases and J 8 bases; bases outside gene matches: 11. Here the CDR3 reads CASSLSRVQGEREKLFF. The CDR3, as DNA: TGTGCCAGCAGTTTATCGAGGGTACAGGGGGAGAGGGAAAAACTGTTTTTT.

The chain carries TRBV2 and TRBJ2-5; possibly TRBD2 for D (6 bases). The length of the CDR3 is 16 residues. The V gene lost 3 bases and the J gene lost 4 bases, with 18 bases spanning the gap. Germline V gene sequence: CDR1 SNHLY, CDR2 FYNNEI. In nucleotides, the CDR3 is TGTGCCAGCAGTGATCGCGTGGGAGGTGGGGGAGAGACCCAGTACTTC. Translated: CASSDRVGGGGETQYF.

The V call is TRBV4-1, the J call TRBJ2-1, with D possibly being TRBD2 (6 bases). V shed 4 bases and J shed 9 bases, with 10 bases lying between them. Per germline, CDR1 MGHRA and CDR2 YSYEKL. This CDR3 is 12 amino acids long. This CDR3 is CASSPGGGEQFF. CDR3 nucleotide sequence: TGCGCCAGCAGCCCCGGGGGAGGTGAGCAGTTCTTC.

The rearrangement joins TRBV2 to TRBJ1-2; the D is unclear. The CDR3 has 14 amino acids. The germline V gene has CDR1 SNHLY and CDR2 FYNNEI. Trimming pared 0 bases from V and 5 bases from J, leaving 10 bases between. CDR3 sequence (DNA): TGTGCCAGCAGTGAAGCAGGGCATGAATATGGCTACACCTTC. Translating it yields CASSEAGHEYGYTF.

V gene TRBV9 combines with J gene TRBJ2-5; 15 bases are a match to TRBD2. This CDR3 has 16 amino acids. The germline V gene encodes CDR1 SGDLS and CDR2 YYNGEE. V shed 4 bases, J shed 5 bases, and the junction held 6 bases outside the gene matches. CDR3 protein: CASSTRGLAGGETQYF. The CDR3, as DNA: TGTGCCAGCAGCACCCGGGGACTAGCGGGAGGTGAGACCCAGTACTTC.